The 9 T cell receptor beta chains listed next were all sequenced from one sample in a study of control samples from healthy donors and cancer patients. This table comes from immunoSEQ multiplex PCR, and its TCRdb copy is limited to in-frame clones, with some not included. This table holds some 150,000 clones, about 94% found once. The sequenced material came from PBMCs. The receptors stem from a man in his sixties with colorectal cancer.

The rearrangement links TRBV7-9 to TRBJ2-5; the D gene is possibly TRBD1 (6 bases). V lost 5 bases and J lost 13, with 17 bases in between. Germline V gives CDR1 SEHNR, CDR2 FQNEAQ (reference sequence). The CDR3 has 12 amino acids. As DNA, the CDR3 is TGTGCCAGCAGCGCCCAGGACAGACCTTCGTACTTC. It translates to CASSAQDRPSYF. The variable domain in full, completed from reference TRBV7-9 and TRBJ2-5, reads DTGVSQNPRHKITKRGQNVTFRCDPISEHNRLYWYRQTLGQGPEFLTYFQNEAQLEKSRLLSDRFSAERPKGSFSTLEIQRTEQGDSAMYLCASSAQDRPSYFGPGTRLLVL.

V is TRBV5-1 and J is TRBJ2-2, with 7 nucleotides matching TRBD2. The CDR3 covers 15 residues. From germline, CDR1 is SGHRS and CDR2 YFSETQ. The junction had 5 bases not matched to a gene; V was cut back by 2 bases and J by 4 bases. CDR3 amino acids: CASSFAGETTGELFF. CDR3 DNA sequence: TGCGCCAGCAGCTTCGCGGGGGAGACCACCGGGGAGCTGTTTTTT. The variable domain in full, with the rest retrieved from reference TRBV5-1 and TRBJ2-2, is KAGVTQTPRYLIKTRGQQVTLSCSPISGHRSVSWYQQTPGQGLQFLFEYFSETQRNKGNFPGRFSGRQFSNSRSEMNVSTLELGDSALYLCASSFAGETTGELFFGEGSRLTVL.

V gene TRBV28 combines with J gene TRBJ2-7; D remains ambiguous. Trimming removed 7 bases at V and 2 bases at J, with 6 bases between. The CDR3 consists of 11 residues. Germline loops: CDR1 MDHEN, CDR2 SYDVKM. The CDR3 is CASTNPYEQYF. The DNA of the CDR3 is TGTGCCAGCACCAACCCCTACGAGCAGTACTTC.

The chain combines TRBV7-2 with TRBJ2-2; no reliable D call. The germline V gene has CDR1 SGHTA and CDR2 FQGNSA. The germline V and J ends were trimmed by 4 bases and 2 bases, with 8 bases remaining between them. The CDR3 runs to 14 residues. The CDR3 DNA reads as TGTGCCAGCAGCTCATACACCAACACCGGGGAGCTGTTTTTT. Its translation is CASSSYTNTGELFF.

The rearrangement links TRBV19 to TRBJ2-1, with 16 bases fitting TRBD2. CDR3 length equals 18 residues. With 7 bases clipped from V and 4 bases from J, the junction kept 10 bases outside the gene matches. Germline V gene sequence: CDR1 LNHDA, CDR2 SQIVND (reference sequence). Written as DNA, the CDR3 is TGTGCCAGTAAGATTGGGACTAGCGGGGGGGCGATGTACAATGAGCAGTTCTTC. Residues: CASKIGTSGGAMYNEQFF.

The V call is TRBV5-1, the J call TRBJ2-3; the D gene could be TRBD1 or TRBD2 (5 bases each). Germline V gives CDR1 SGHRS, CDR2 YFSETQ. Trimming took 0 bases from V and 2 from J, leaving 13 bases between them. The CDR3 loop spans 16 amino acids. The CDR3 loop is CASSLASGRNTDTQYF. The DNA of the CDR3 is TGCGCCAGCAGCTTGGCCTCGGGACGAAACACAGATACGCAGTATTTT. Full variable domain (remainder filled in from reference TRBV5-1 and TRBJ2-3): KAGVTQTPRYLIKTRGQQVTLSCSPISGHRSVSWYQQTPGQGLQFLFEYFSETQRNKGNFPGRFSGRQFSNSRSEMNVSTLELGDSALYLCASSLASGRNTDTQYFGPGTRLTVL.

The chain joins TRBV9 to TRBJ1-3, with no clear D. Germline CDR1 is SGDLS and CDR2 is YYNGEE. The V gene lost 0 bases and the J gene lost 2 bases, with 9 bases spanning the gap. The CDR3 is 15 amino acids. As DNA, the CDR3 is TGTGCCAGCAGCGTAGACAACTACCCTGGAAACACCATATATTTT. Its protein is CASSVDNYPGNTIYF.

The V call is TRBV2, the J call TRBJ1-5; weak D call: TRBD1 (5 bases). CDR1 and CDR2 from the germline V gene are SNHLY and FYNNEI. Trimming took 5 bases from V and 9 from J, leaving 35 bases between them. The CDR3 sequence is 20 residues long. For the CDR3, the DNA is TGTGCCAGCAGTCCCCACCGAATGGGAGGACAAGGGAATTCCAAGGGGCCCCAGCATTTT. Its translation: CASSPHRMGGQGNSKGPQHF.

This chain joins TRBV5-1 and TRBJ2-1; TRBD1 matches at 7 bases. The trim removed 4 bases at V and 3 bases at J, leaving 7 bases unmatched. CDR1 is SGHRS and CDR2 is YFSETQ in the germline V gene. The CDR3 totals 15 residues. The CDR3 reads CASSPGQQYYNEQFF. The CDR3 DNA reads TGCGCCAGCAGCCCGGGACAGCAATACTACAATGAGCAGTTCTTC.